A single sample is the source of the 28 T cell receptor beta chains below, sequenced in a study of T cell changes during pregnancy in multiple sclerosis. Produced via immunoSEQ multiplex PCR; TCRdb's table is partial and in-frame only. Among more than 35,000 clones listed, less than 95% were seen once. The specimen comprised CD4+ T cells from peripheral blood mononuclear cells, sampled in the second trimester of pregnancy. Receptors originate from a female donor with multiple sclerosis, enrolled in a pregnancy study.

The V call is TRBV28, the J call TRBJ2-5, with 16 positions matching TRBD2. The germline gives CDR1 MDHEN, CDR2 SYDVKM. V dropped 1 base and J dropped 5; count of bases not matched to a gene: 1. The CDR3 runs 16 residues. The CDR3 here is CASSLLGLAGGETQYF. Written as DNA, the CDR3 is TGTGCCAGCAGTTTATTGGGACTAGCGGGAGGGGAGACCCAGTACTTC.

The rearrangement links TRBV27 to TRBJ2-7, with D maybe TRBD1 (5 bases). The germline gives CDR1 MNHEY, CDR2 SMNVEV (reference sequence). This CDR3 region has 14 residues. V lost 5 bases and J 2 bases, leaving 13 bases between the germline ends. The CDR3 nucleotides are TGTGCCAGCAGTAGTGACAGTTACGCCTACGAGCAGTACTTC. Translated: CASSSDSYAYEQYF.

This chain links TRBV19 with TRBJ1-1; TRBD1 is a possible D gene (6 bases). The V end lost 5 bases, the J end lost 2 bases, and 18 bases lay between the germline ends. Germline lookup yields CDR1 LNHDA and CDR2 SQIVND (reference sequence). The length of the CDR3 is 16 residues. The CDR3 nucleotides read TGTGCCAGTAGTTGGACAGCCGGCGCGCTTAACACTGAAGCTTTCTTT. It is translated as CASSWTAGALNTEAFF.

This rearrangement joins TRBV2 to TRBJ2-2, with D tentatively TRBD2 (6 bases). The CDR3 covers 14 residues. Looked up from germline, CDR1 is SNHLY and CDR2 is FYNNEI. Trimming cost V 4 bases and J 4 bases, with 10 bases left between them. This CDR3 reads CASSGGEATGELFF. CDR3 coding DNA: TGTGCCAGCAGTGGAGGGGAGGCCACCGGGGAGCTGTTTTTT.

This rearrangement joins TRBV6-6 to TRBJ1-1; 9 bases map to TRBD1. The CDR3 sequence is 15 residues long. CDR1 MNHNY and CDR2 SVGAGI come from the germline V gene (reference sequence). J gave up 4 bases and V 2 bases, and 5 bases lay outside the gene matches. The CDR3 nucleotides read TGTGCCAGCAGTTACCTAGGGGACAGGGCCACTGAAGCTTTCTTT. Protein: CASSYLGDRATEAFF.

The CDR3 region has the DNA TGTGCCAGCAGCGCCGGGACTGCAACCGGGGAGCTGTTTTTT. Its protein product is CASSAGTATGELFF. The chain couples TRBV2 to TRBJ2-2; D may be TRBD2 (6 bases). CDR1 is SNHLY and CDR2 is FYNNEI in the germline V gene. The V end was cut by 6 bases, the J end by 5 bases, with 13 bases between. The CDR3 has 14 amino acids.

The genes are TRBV7-9 and TRBJ2-7, with 7 bases matching TRBD1. This CDR3 contains 15 residues. Germline assignment: CDR1 SEHNR and CDR2 FQNEAQ (reference sequence). V lost 0 bases and J lost 7; bases outside the gene matches: 9. The CDR3 coding sequence is TGTGCCAGCAGCTTAGCCGCAGGGGGAACCCGGGAGCAGTACTTC. Protein product: CASSLAAGGTREQYF.

This chain joins TRBV2 and TRBJ1-5; 10 bases map to TRBD1. Germline V gene lookup returns CDR1 SNHLY and CDR2 FYNNEI. CDR3 length equals 14 residues. V dropped 6 bases and J dropped 6; count of bases not matched to a gene: 5. The CDR3 here is CASSGDRGLQPQHF. For the CDR3, the DNA is TGTGCCAGCAGCGGTGACAGGGGGCTTCAGCCCCAGCATTTT.

This clone was observed once. V and J are TRBV7-3 and TRBJ2-1, with a weak D call TRBD1 (6 bases). The CDR3 loop spans 14 amino acids. Trimming stripped 5 bases from V and 5 bases from J, with 13 bases between. In germline, CDR1 is SGHTA, CDR2 FQGTGA. CDR3 sequence (DNA): TGTGCCAGCAGCCCCACCCGGGACAACAATGAGCAGTTCTTC. Translated: CASSPTRDNNEQFF.

The chain recombines TRBV11-2 with TRBJ2-1; the match to TRBD2 covers 8 bases. The CDR3 length is 16 residues. The J segment lost 0 bases and the V segment lost 3 bases, leaving 4 bases of the junction unmatched. CDR1 and CDR2 from the germline V gene are SGHAT and FQNNGV. In DNA form, the CDR3 reads TGTGCCAGCAGCTTTCAGCGGGAGAGCTCCTACAATGAGCAGTTCTTC. It translates to CASSFQRESSYNEQFF.

The rearrangement links TRBV19 to TRBJ2-2, with a tentative D call TRBD2 (6 bases). Between the trimmed V and J ends, which lost 2 bases and 2 bases, there was a span of 9 bases. Germline lookup yields CDR1 LNHDA and CDR2 SQIVND (reference sequence). The CDR3 runs to 15 residues. The CDR3 region is CASSIRRGNTGELFF. The CDR3 DNA reads TGTGCCAGTAGTATACGGCGGGGAAACACCGGGGAGCTGTTTTTT.

This clone was observed a handful of times. V usage is TRBV2 and J usage is TRBJ1-5, with 9 bases lining up with TRBD1. The CDR3 spans 14 residues. Germline CDR1 is SNHLY and CDR2 is FYNNEI. With 5 bases clipped from V and 7 bases from J, the junction kept 6 bases outside the gene matches. The DNA of the CDR3 is TGTGCCAGCAGTCAGGACAGGGGAGAGCAGCCCCAGCATTTT. It translates to CASSQDRGEQPQHF.

V is TRBV5-4 and J is TRBJ2-6; tentatively, D is TRBD2 (6 bases). Per germline, CDR1 SGHNT and CDR2 YYREEE (reference sequence). This CDR3 is 15 amino acids long. The V end was cut by 2 bases, the J end by 2 bases, with 8 bases between. The CDR3 region is CASSLGGTGANVLTF. CDR3 coding DNA: TGTGCCAGCAGCTTAGGAGGGACTGGGGCCAACGTCCTGACTTTC.

V gene TRBV29-1 combines with J gene TRBJ2-5, with D maybe TRBD2 (5 bases). V was trimmed by 7 bases and J by 10 bases, leaving 16 bases between them. The CDR3 consists of 11 residues. The germline CDR1 and CDR2 sequences are SQVTM and ANQGSEA. CDR3: CSAHRTGDQYF. In DNA form, the CDR3 reads TGCAGCGCCCATCGGACCGGGGACCAGTACTTC.

The chain combines TRBV19 with TRBJ2-2; unclear D gene. Deletions cut 6 bases from V and 1 base from J, with 9 bases between. This CDR3 has 14 residues. CDR1 LNHDA and CDR2 SQIVND come from the germline V gene (reference sequence). The CDR3 DNA follows: TGTGCCAGTAGGGTAACTCGGAACACCGGGGAGCTGTTTTTT. Its protein product is CASRVTRNTGELFF.

The chain combines TRBV11-2 with TRBJ2-1; TRBD1 aligns across 7 bases. Germline CDR1 reads SGHAT; CDR2 reads FQNNGV. The junction had 3 bases not matched to a gene; V was cut back by 3 bases and J by 4 bases. The length of the CDR3 is 14 residues. CDR3 coding DNA: TGTGCCAGCAGCTTTCGGGACAGATACAATGAGCAGTTCTTC. Its translation: CASSFRDRYNEQFF.

In nucleotides, the CDR3 is TGTGCCAGTAGTAATCGGGGGTTCAACACTGAAGCTTTCTTT. It encodes CASSNRGFNTEAFF. This chain uses TRBV19 with TRBJ1-1, with D possibly being TRBD1 (5 bases). CDR1 LNHDA and CDR2 SQIVND come from the germline V gene (reference sequence). V was shortened by 4 bases and J by 2 bases, with 11 bases between the two germline ends. The CDR3 totals 14 residues.

The DNA of the CDR3 is TGTGCCAGCAGACCGTGGAGGCTAGCGGCGAACACCGGGGAGCTGTTTTTT. Translating it yields CASRPWRLAANTGELFF. The V and J genes are TRBV7-9 and TRBJ2-2, with 7 nucleotides matching TRBD2. The CDR3 extends over 17 amino acids. From germline, CDR1 is SEHNR and CDR2 FQNEAQ (reference sequence). Trimming took 6 bases from V and 0 from J; bases not matched to a gene: 10.

J is TRBJ2-1 and V is TRBV27; 13 bases line up with TRBD2. This CDR3 comprises 16 residues. The trim removed 5 bases at V and 3 bases at J, leaving 4 bases unmatched. Germline V gene sequence: CDR1 MNHEY, CDR2 SMNVEV (reference sequence). DNA for the CDR3: TGTGCCAGCAGTGCCCGGACTAGCGGGGGCTACAATGAGCAGTTCTTC. Translated, it gives CASSARTSGGYNEQFF.

The genes are TRBV2 and TRBJ1-2; D is undetermined. The CDR3 runs 12 residues. V was shortened by 3 bases and J by 4 bases, with 6 bases between the two germline ends. Germline CDR1 SNHLY, CDR2 FYNNEI. The CDR3 reads CASSDSGYGYTF. CDR3 nucleotide sequence: TGTGCCAGCAGTGATTCAGGCTATGGCTACACCTTC.

The CDR3 region has the DNA TGTGCCAGCAGTTTGTCACAGAGTAATGAAAAACTGTTTTTT. Encoded protein: CASSLSQSNEKLFF. The chain joins TRBV6-5 to TRBJ1-4; D remains unclear. V lost 4 bases and J 4 bases, leaving 10 bases between the germline ends. The CDR3 consists of 14 residues. Looked up from germline, CDR1 is MNHEY and CDR2 is SVGAGI.

The chain recombines TRBV28 with TRBJ2-4; possibly TRBD1 for D (6 bases). Per the germline V gene, CDR1 is MDHEN and CDR2 is SYDVKM. The CDR3 runs 14 residues. Trimming removed 4 bases at V and 4 bases at J, with 11 bases between. CDR3 DNA: TGTGCCAGCAGTTCTCCCGGGACAAAAAACATTCAGTACTTC. Its protein product is CASSSPGTKNIQYF.

The chain combines TRBV7-3 with TRBJ1-2, with D possibly matching TRBD1 (6 bases). The CDR3 consists of 12 residues. Between the trimmed V and J ends, which lost 5 bases and 8 bases, there was a span of 12 bases. The germline gives CDR1 SGHTA, CDR2 FQGTGA. CDR3 region: CASSLSGDGYTF. CDR3 nucleotides: TGTGCCAGCAGCCTCTCAGGGGACGGCTACACCTTC.

This CDR3 reads CASSPLGSGAPGDTQYF. The CDR3 region has the DNA TGCGCCAGCAGCCCGTTAGGTAGCGGGGCTCCTGGAGATACGCAGTATTTT. The gene calls are TRBV5-1 and TRBJ2-3; 8 nucleotides align to TRBD2. V lost 4 bases, J lost 5 bases, and 15 bases stayed unmatched. The CDR3 runs 17 residues. The germline CDR1 and CDR2 sequences are SGHRS and YFSETQ.

J is TRBJ1-1 and V is TRBV28; D remains unclear. The V gene lost 5 bases and the J gene lost 6 bases, with 16 bases spanning the gap. This CDR3 comprises 14 residues. Germline V gives CDR1 MDHEN, CDR2 SYDVKM. The CDR3 loop is CASSPPGNWAEAFF. DNA of the CDR3: TGTGCCAGCAGTCCCCCGGGTAACTGGGCTGAAGCTTTCTTT.

V is TRBV5-1 and J is TRBJ2-3; no reliable D call. Deletions cut 0 bases from V and 0 bases from J, with 8 bases between. Looked up from germline, CDR1 is SGHRS and CDR2 is YFSETQ. The CDR3 spans 15 residues. CDR3 in DNA: TGCGCCAGCAGCTTGGCCTCCAGGAGCACAGATACGCAGTATTTT. This sequence encodes CASSLASRSTDTQYF.

This chain uses TRBV7-9 with TRBJ1-1; tentatively, D is TRBD1 (5 bases). Per germline, CDR1 SEHNR and CDR2 FQNEAQ (reference sequence). CDR3 size: 14 residues. The V end was cut by 6 bases, the J end by 4 bases, with 15 bases between. Written as DNA, the CDR3 is TGTGCCAGCAGTTCCAGGGAAGGAGTCACTGAAGCTTTCTTT. Its translation: CASSSREGVTEAFF.

J is TRBJ1-5 and V is TRBV28; TRBD1 might be the D (6 bases). The germline V and J ends were trimmed by 2 bases and 5 bases, with 16 bases remaining between them. This CDR3 has 16 residues. The germline gives CDR1 MDHEN, CDR2 SYDVKM. The CDR3 protein is CASSLGGAEAYQPQHF. CDR3 sequence (DNA): TGTGCCAGCAGTTTAGGGGGGGCGGAGGCTTATCAGCCCCAGCATTTT.